Below, 27 T cell receptor beta chains from the same sample are listed, as sequenced in a study of identical twins. One entry per CDR3 protein, called by TCRdb with MiXCR from the 5' RACE reads. The sample holds over 500,000 distinct CDR3 sequences, 20% to 25% seen once. Another study also made use of these data, one on T cells expressing NK-cell markers.

The sample consisted of CD4+ T cells sorted from blood. The receptors were gathered from a woman aged 18-29 years in good health.

The chain employs TRBV28 and TRBJ1-2; D is unclear. The CDR3 extends over 16 amino acids. CDR1 and CDR2 (germline): MDHEN, SYDVKM. V lost 7 bases to trimming and J lost 3 bases, with 21 bases between them. CDR3 protein: CASTLGEASGHYGYTF. CDR3 nucleotides: TGTGCCAGCACCCTGGGCGAGGCTTCCGGTCACTATGGCTACACCTTC.

This clonotype was observed a handful of times. This rearrangement joins TRBV2 to TRBJ2-7; 14 positions match TRBD2. CDR1 is SNHLY and CDR2 is FYNNEI in the germline V gene. The CDR3 contains 14 residues. The V gene end was trimmed by 6 bases and the J gene end by 5 bases; junction bases not matched to a gene: 3. For the CDR3, the DNA is TGTGCCAGCAGGGCGACTAGCGGGGGGGACGAGCAGTACTTC. Protein: CASRATSGGDEQYF.

This clonotype turned up a few times. The rearrangement joins TRBV5-1 to TRBJ2-1, with TRBD2 matching over 13 bases. Per germline, CDR1 SGHRS and CDR2 YFSETQ. The CDR3 is 19 residues long. J lost 0 bases, V lost 6 bases, and 12 bases had no gene match. In nucleotides, the CDR3 is TGCGCCAGCACCCGGGGACTAGCGGGAACAGCACTCTCCTACAATGAGCAGTTCTTC. This sequence encodes CASTRGLAGTALSYNEQFF.

This clonotype was detected ten times or more. The V call is TRBV12-3 or TRBV12-4, the J call TRBJ2-1; TRBD2 agrees at 7 bases. The CDR3 is 17 amino acids. V trimming: 8 bases; J trimming: 9 bases; junction bases outside the gene matches: 22. The CDR3 DNA reads TGTGCCAGCTCCGTTCCCCCCCCGAGCGGGGTATGGGGTGAGCAGTTCTTC. This gives the protein CASSVPPPSGVWGEQFF.

The rearrangement joins TRBV20-1 to TRBJ1-1; D possibly corresponds to TRBD1 (6 bases). This CDR3 spans 14 amino acids. V lost 3 bases and J 3 bases, leaving 14 bases between the germline ends. Germline lookup yields CDR1 DFQATT and CDR2 SNEGSKA (reference sequence). This CDR3 is CSASLAAGDTEAFF. As DNA, the CDR3 is TGCAGTGCTAGTTTGGCGGCAGGGGACACTGAAGCTTTCTTT.

This clonotype was observed once. The genes are TRBV18 and TRBJ2-3; the D is unclear. CDR3 length equals 14 residues. Trimming removed 2 bases from V and 0 bases from J, with 6 bases in between. Germline V lookup: CDR1 KGHSH, CDR2 LQKENI. CDR3 nucleotide sequence: TGTGCCAGCTCACCATCTTCCAGCACAGATACGCAGTATTTT. Amino acids: CASSPSSSTDTQYF.

The chain couples TRBV2 to TRBJ1-5; D is uncertain. The germline V gene encodes CDR1 SNHLY and CDR2 FYNNEI. CDR3 length: 14 residues. Deletions cut 4 bases from V and 5 bases from J, with 12 bases between. This CDR3 reads CASSGTGKDQPQHF. CDR3 in DNA: TGTGCCAGCAGTGGGACGGGGAAAGATCAGCCCCAGCATTTT. The full variable domain, in which reference TRBV2 and TRBJ1-5 provide the parts outside the CDR3, is EPEVTQTPSHQVTQMGQEVILRCVPISNHLYFYWYRQILGQKVEFLVSFYNNEISEKSEIFDDQFSVERPDGSNFTLKIRSTKLEDSAMYFCASSGTGKDQPQHFGDGTRLSIL.

This clonotype was seen more than once but under ten times. This sequence joins TRBV12-3 or TRBV12-4 and TRBJ2-6; no clear D gene. The CDR3 runs 17 residues. V shed 3 bases and J shed 0 bases, with 12 bases lying between them. DNA for the CDR3: TGTGCCAGCAGTTTGCTACAGTCGAGCTCTGGGGCCAACGTCCTGACTTTC. Residues: CASSLLQSSSGANVLTF.

In its sample, this clonotype was seen a few times. This rearrangement joins TRBV20-1 to TRBJ1-5; no clear D. Deletions cut 0 bases from V and 0 bases from J, with 12 bases between. The CDR3 contains 16 residues. CDR1 is DFQATT, CDR2 SNEGSKA, per germline (reference sequence). CDR3 in amino acids: CSARDVLQGSNQPQHF. DNA for the CDR3: TGCAGTGCTAGAGATGTGCTACAAGGTAGCAATCAGCCCCAGCATTTT.

This clonotype was counted between two and nine times. The chain uses TRBV5-1 and TRBJ2-3; possible D gene TRBD2, 6 bases. From germline, CDR1 is SGHRS and CDR2 YFSETQ. The CDR3 has 16 residues. V lost 2 bases and J lost 6, with 19 bases in between. The DNA for the CDR3 is TGCGCCAGCAGCTTTGGGTCCGACGGGAGCAGGGATACGCAGTATTTT. Its translation is CASSFGSDGSRDTQYF.

This clonotype turned up a few times. The gene calls are TRBV12-5 and TRBJ2-7; D may be TRBD2 (5 bases). V was trimmed by 2 bases and J by 5 bases, leaving 10 bases between them. From germline, CDR1 is LGHNT and CDR2 FRNRAP. This CDR3 spans 13 amino acids. CDR3 DNA sequence: TGTGCTAGTGGTTTGTCGGGGATCCACGAGCAGTACTTC. It is translated as CASGLSGIHEQYF.

This clonotype was seen at least ten times. V usage is TRBV20-1 and J usage is TRBJ2-3; D remains ambiguous. This CDR3 is 14 amino acids long. Germline V gene sequence: CDR1 DFQATT, CDR2 SNEGSKA (reference sequence). Deletions cut 0 bases from V and 1 base from J, with 8 bases between. The DNA of the CDR3 is TGCAGTGCTAGAGATTCTGGTCGCACAGATACGCAGTATTTT. It translates to CSARDSGRTDTQYF.

The chain combines TRBV7-8 with TRBJ2-3; D is unresolved. Germline V gene lookup returns CDR1 SGHVS and CDR2 FQNEAQ. V was cut by 5 bases and J by 0 bases, with 15 bases left in between. The length of the CDR3 is 16 residues. The CDR3 bases are TGTGCCAGCAGCCCTGGCACCCTTTCGAGCACAGATACGCAGTATTTT. Encoded protein: CASSPGTLSSTDTQYF.

The chain couples TRBV28 to TRBJ2-7; 7 bases are shared with TRBD1. V dropped 5 bases and J dropped 5; count of bases not matched to a gene: 9. CDR3 length equals 14 residues. CDR1 MDHEN and CDR2 SYDVKM come from the germline V gene. CDR3 sequence reads: CASSLGQALHEQYF. CDR3 nucleotides: TGTGCCAGCAGTCTAGGACAGGCCCTTCACGAGCAGTACTTC. The variable domain in full, completed from reference TRBV28 and TRBJ2-7, reads DVKVTQSSRYLVKRTGEKVFLECVQDMDHENMFWYRQDPGLGLRLIYFSYDVKMKEKGDIPEGYSVSREKKERFSLILESASTNQTSMYLCASSLGQALHEQYFGPGTRLTVT.

The rearrangement uses TRBV5-4 and TRBJ1-1; D perhaps matches TRBD1 (5 bases). Germline V gives CDR1 SGHNT, CDR2 YYREEE (reference sequence). V was clipped by 0 bases and J by 5 bases, with 11 bases between them. The length of the CDR3 is 14 residues. In nucleotides, the CDR3 is TGTGCCAGCAGCTTGGATAACGGGGGAACTGAAGCTTTCTTT. It translates to CASSLDNGGTEAFF. Together with reference TRBV5-4 and TRBJ1-1, the CDR3 gives the full variable domain: ETGVTQSPTHLIKTRGQQVTLRCSSQSGHNTVSWYQQALGQGPQFIFQYYREEENGRGNFPPRFSGLQFPNYSSELNVNALELDDSALYLCASSLDNGGTEAFFGQGTRLTVV.

This clonotype was observed a few times. The chain carries TRBV12-3 or TRBV12-4 and TRBJ1-3; D is unresolved. This CDR3 spans 16 amino acids. Trimming took off 3 bases at V and 0 bases at J, with 12 bases between the two ends. In nucleotides, the CDR3 is TGTGCCAGCAGTTTGATCGGGCGACACTCTGGAAACACCATATATTTT. Translation: CASSLIGRHSGNTIYF.

V gene TRBV6-1 combines with J gene TRBJ2-7; D may be TRBD2 (5 bases). V lost 4 bases and J 2 bases, leaving 12 bases between the germline ends. Germline values: CDR1 MNHNS, CDR2 SASEGT. CDR3 length: 14 amino acids. The CDR3 reads CASSVDGAAYEQYF. The CDR3 DNA is TGTGCCAGCAGTGTAGACGGAGCGGCCTACGAGCAGTACTTC.

The chain joins TRBV9 to TRBJ2-2; D not certain. The V end was cut by 0 bases, the J end by 0 bases, with 6 bases between. The CDR3 length is 15 residues. Germline values: CDR1 SGDLS, CDR2 YYNGEE. The CDR3 reads CASSVVGSNTGELFF. The CDR3 DNA reads as TGTGCCAGCAGCGTAGTAGGATCGAACACCGGGGAGCTGTTTTTT.

This clonotype occurred a few times. This sequence joins TRBV12-3 or TRBV12-4 and TRBJ1-6; 7 nucleotides align to TRBD1. This CDR3 is built from 14 residues. V trimming: 6 bases; J trimming: 9 bases; junction bases outside the gene matches: 8. The CDR3 spells CASSRGGSTSPLHF. The DNA for the CDR3 is TGTGCCAGCAGCCGAGGGGGCAGCACTTCACCCCTCCACTTT.

The rearrangement joins TRBV9 to TRBJ2-3, with a possible D match to TRBD2 (6 bases). The CDR3 covers 14 residues. The V gene's germline CDR1 is SGDLS and CDR2 YYNGEE. The V and J ends lost 2 bases and 0 bases respectively, with 7 bases between them. Written as DNA, the CDR3 is TGTGCCAGCAGCGTTAGCGGTAGCACAGATACGCAGTATTTT. It yields the protein CASSVSGSTDTQYF.

The chain is built from TRBV24-1 and TRBJ2-1; D remains unclear. The germline V and J ends were trimmed by 1 base and 8 bases, with 8 bases remaining between them. The CDR3 is 13 amino acids. Per the germline V gene, CDR1 is KGHDR and CDR2 is SFDVKD. CDR3 coding DNA: TGTGCCACCAGTGATTTCGCTGCAGATGAGCAGTTCTTC. It codes for CATSDFAADEQFF.

A few counts support this clonotype. The V and J genes are TRBV5-1 and TRBJ1-5, with D unresolved. The CDR3 spans 15 residues. Germline CDR1 reads SGHRS; CDR2 reads YFSETQ. The V end lost 2 bases, the J end lost 0 bases, and 9 bases lay between the germline ends. The chain's CDR3 is CASSLSVDSNQPQHF. CDR3 DNA: TGCGCCAGCAGCTTATCCGTCGATAGCAATCAGCCCCAGCATTTT. The full variable domain, its missing parts supplied by reference TRBV5-1 and TRBJ1-5, is KAGVTQTPRYLIKTRGQQVTLSCSPISGHRSVSWYQQTPGQGLQFLFEYFSETQRNKGNFPGRFSGRQFSNSRSEMNVSTLELGDSALYLCASSLSVDSNQPQHFGDGTRLSIL.

This rearrangement joins TRBV5-5 to TRBJ2-3; TRBD2 matches 11 bases. V was pared by 5 bases and J by 10 bases, with 6 bases of the junction left unmatched. Germline-derived CDR1 and CDR2 are SGHKS and YYEKEE (reference sequence). This CDR3 region has 13 residues. The CDR3 sequence is CASRFSGRDAQYF. DNA for the CDR3: TGTGCCAGCAGGTTTAGCGGGAGGGATGCGCAGTATTTT.

The genes are TRBV24-1 and TRBJ1-2; TRBD1 matches at 7 bases. Germline V gene data show CDR1 as KGHDR and CDR2 as SFDVKD. The CDR3 is made up of 12 amino acids. J gave up 7 bases and V 2 bases, and 0 bases lay outside the gene matches. CDR3 bases: TGTGCCACCAGTGATTACAGGGGTGGCTACACCTTC. Translation gives CATSDYRGGYTF.

The rearrangement links TRBV6-1 to TRBJ2-7; D possibly corresponds to TRBD2 (5 bases). This CDR3 region has 14 residues. Germline CDR1 is MNHNS and CDR2 is SASEGT. The V end lost 5 bases, the J end lost 2 bases, and 13 bases lay between the germline ends. This CDR3 reads CASSPPRGTYEQYF. DNA of the CDR3: TGTGCCAGCAGTCCTCCCCGGGGAACCTACGAGCAGTACTTC.

This clonotype was seen a handful of times. The chain joins TRBV20-1 to TRBJ2-1; TRBD1 might be the D (6 bases). Per germline, CDR1 DFQATT and CDR2 SNEGSKA (reference sequence). The CDR3 consists of 12 residues. The ends were cut back, 5 bases at V and 8 bases at J, with 13 bases in the middle. The CDR3 DNA is TGCAGTGCTGAGAGGGGGTTGGATGAGCAGTTCTTC. The encoded protein is CSAERGLDEQFF.

This clonotype was seen a few times. This sequence joins TRBV9 and TRBJ1-1; no clear D. The CDR3 runs 15 residues. CDR1 is SGDLS, CDR2 YYNGEE, per germline. V shed 0 bases and J shed 3 bases, with 12 bases lying between them. The chain's CDR3 is CASSVARIGDTEAFF. The CDR3 nucleotides read TGTGCCAGCAGCGTAGCACGGATTGGGGACACTGAAGCTTTCTTT.